A selection of T cell receptor beta chains follows, all from one sample in a study of T cell responses to AZD1222 COVID-19 vaccine. The repertoire was sequenced with immunoSEQ multiplex PCR; TCRdb's copy has only in-frame clones and lacks some. Of some 150,000 clones detected, roughly 85% appear once; the ten largest clones hold around 7.9%. The specimen was peripheral blood, collected 28 days after the second dose of the MenACWY control vaccine. The receptors derive from an adult who received the MenACWY meningococcal vaccine as a control. The CDR3 runs from the conserved cysteine through the conserved F or W. Fields, in order: V gene, D gene, J gene, clone size, CDR3 DNA, CDR3 protein. A D gene is named only where the DNA matches it firmly. Clone size is not always given. Where it is, it says once, few, many or a class for expanded clones.

v_gene: TRBV11-2; d_gene: TRBD2; j_gene: TRBJ2-3; abundance: -; CDR3nt: TGTGCCAGCAGCTTGGGTAGCGGGACATACACAGATACGCAGTATTTT; CDR3aa: CASSLGSGTYTDTQYF
v_gene: TRBV30; d_gene: TRBD1; j_gene: TRBJ1-2; abundance: -; CDR3nt: TGTGCCTGGAGTGTAGGGACAGGGGGCGGCTATGGCTACACCTTC; CDR3aa: CAWSVGTGGGYGYTF
v_gene: TRBV29-1; d_gene: -; j_gene: TRBJ2-2; abundance: -; CDR3nt: TGCAGCGTTTCGTTGGGGACCGGGGAGCTGTTTTTT; CDR3aa: CSVSLGTGELFF
v_gene: TRBV5-1; d_gene: TRBD1; j_gene: TRBJ1-4; abundance: few; CDR3nt: TGCGCCAGCAGCTTGTCGGACAGGGGGGTTGATAATGAAAAACTGTTTTTT; CDR3aa: CASSLSDRGVDNEKLFF
v_gene: TRBV4-1; d_gene: TRBD1; j_gene: TRBJ1-1; abundance: -; CDR3nt: TGCGCCAGCAGCCAAGCGGGACAGGGTTTTATCGCTGAAGCTTTCTTT; CDR3aa: CASSQAGQGFIAEAFF
v_gene: TRBV23-1; d_gene: -; j_gene: TRBJ1-4; abundance: -; CDR3nt: TGCGCCAGCAGTCAAATTTGGGCAGACGATCCTAATGAAAAACTGTTTTTT; CDR3aa: CASSQIWADDPNEKLFF
v_gene: TRBV6-5; d_gene: -; j_gene: TRBJ1-5; abundance: few; CDR3nt: TGTGCCAGCAGTTACTCGGGGGCGAGCCAGCCCCAGCATTTT; CDR3aa: CASSYSGASQPQHF
v_gene: TRBV7-6; d_gene: TRBD2; j_gene: TRBJ2-7; abundance: -; CDR3nt: TGTGCCAGCAGCGGTGGGACTAGCGGGAGGGAAACGCAGTACTTC; CDR3aa: CASSGGTSGRETQYF
v_gene: TRBV19; d_gene: TRBD2; j_gene: TRBJ2-5; abundance: -; CDR3nt: TGTGCCAGTAGCAGGGCGGGAGGCCCCTTTAGTTGGACCCAGTACTTC; CDR3aa: CASSRAGGPFSWTQYF
v_gene: TRBV5-5; d_gene: -; j_gene: TRBJ1-1; abundance: -; CDR3nt: TGTGCCAGCAGAAACTCTGGACAGAACACTGAAGCTTTCTTT; CDR3aa: CASRNSGQNTEAFF
v_gene: TRBV7-9; d_gene: -; j_gene: TRBJ1-4; abundance: -; CDR3nt: TGTGCCAGCAGCTTGGCTTCCGGGACAACTAATGAAAAACTGTTTTTT; CDR3aa: CASSLASGTTNEKLFF
v_gene: TRBV3-1/TRBV3-2; d_gene: -; j_gene: TRBJ1-6; abundance: -; CDR3nt: TGTGCCAGCAGCCAAGGGGACTACAATTCACCCCTCCACTTT; CDR3aa: CASSQGDYNSPLHF
v_gene: TRBV5-6; d_gene: -; j_gene: TRBJ1-1; abundance: -; CDR3nt: TGTGCCAGCAGCGCTCTGGACAGATCGAACACTGAAGCTTTCTTT; CDR3aa: CASSALDRSNTEAFF
v_gene: TRBV9; d_gene: TRBD1; j_gene: TRBJ1-2; abundance: -; CDR3nt: TGTGCCAGCAGCGCCTCGGCAGGGGGCGCGAATAACTATGGCTACACCTTC; CDR3aa: CASSASAGGANNYGYTF
v_gene: TRBV4-1; d_gene: -; j_gene: TRBJ1-5; abundance: -; CDR3nt: TGCGCCAGCAGCCAAGATCACGGACAGAATCAGCCCCAGCATTTT; CDR3aa: CASSQDHGQNQPQHF
v_gene: TRBV24-1; d_gene: TRBD1; j_gene: TRBJ2-5; abundance: -; CDR3nt: TGTGCCACCAGTGCCGCGCGGGGGGACAGGGGCGGGGCCTACGGGACCCAGTACTTC; CDR3aa: CATSAARGDRGGAYGTQYF
v_gene: TRBV6-6; d_gene: -; j_gene: TRBJ1-2; abundance: -; CDR3nt: TGTGCCAGCACCAGACAGGCTAACTATGGCTACACCTTC; CDR3aa: CASTRQANYGYTF
v_gene: TRBV3-1/TRBV3-2; d_gene: TRBD2; j_gene: TRBJ2-2; abundance: -; CDR3nt: TGTGCCAGCAGCCCCAGGTCGGGGCTAGCGGGAGTTACCGGGGAGCTGTTTTTT; CDR3aa: CASSPRSGLAGVTGELFF